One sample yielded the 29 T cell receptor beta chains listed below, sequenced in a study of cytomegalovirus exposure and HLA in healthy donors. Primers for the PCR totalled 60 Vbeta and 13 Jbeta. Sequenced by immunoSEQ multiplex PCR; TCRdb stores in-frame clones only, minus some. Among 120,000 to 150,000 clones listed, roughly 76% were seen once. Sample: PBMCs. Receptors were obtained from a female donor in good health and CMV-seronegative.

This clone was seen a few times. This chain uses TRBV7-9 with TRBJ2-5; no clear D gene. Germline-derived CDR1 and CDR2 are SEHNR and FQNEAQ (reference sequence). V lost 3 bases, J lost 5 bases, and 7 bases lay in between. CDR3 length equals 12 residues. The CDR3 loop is CASSFAGETQYF. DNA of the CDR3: TGTGCCAGCAGCTTCGCCGGGGAGACCCAGTACTTC.

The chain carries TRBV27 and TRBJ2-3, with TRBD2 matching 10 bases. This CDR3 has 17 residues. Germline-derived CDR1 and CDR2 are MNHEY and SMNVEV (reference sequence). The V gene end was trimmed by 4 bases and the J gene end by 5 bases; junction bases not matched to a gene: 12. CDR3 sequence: CASSYYSGRAVGDTQYF. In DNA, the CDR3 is TGTGCCAGCAGTTACTACAGCGGGAGGGCCGTGGGAGATACGCAGTATTTT.

The CDR3 spells CAISDGAIYEQYF. For the CDR3, the DNA is TGTGCCATCAGTGACGGTGCGATCTACGAGCAGTACTTC. V and J are TRBV10-3 and TRBJ2-7; unclear D gene. Germline assignment: CDR1 ENHRY and CDR2 SYGVKD. Trimming removed 3 bases at V and 3 bases at J, with 9 bases between. CDR3 length equals 13 residues.

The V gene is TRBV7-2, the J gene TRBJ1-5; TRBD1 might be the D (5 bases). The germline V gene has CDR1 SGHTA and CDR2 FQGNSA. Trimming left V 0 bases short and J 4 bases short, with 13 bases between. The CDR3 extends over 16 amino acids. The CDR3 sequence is CASSLALADRNQPQHF. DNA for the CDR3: TGTGCCAGCAGCTTAGCTTTGGCAGACAGAAATCAGCCCCAGCATTTT.

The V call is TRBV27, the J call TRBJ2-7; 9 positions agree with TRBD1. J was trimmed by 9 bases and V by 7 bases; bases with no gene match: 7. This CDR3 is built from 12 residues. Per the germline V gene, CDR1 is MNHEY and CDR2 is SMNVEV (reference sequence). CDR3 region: CASKDRGTAQYF. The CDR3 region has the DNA TGTGCCAGCAAGGACAGGGGTACCGCGCAGTACTTC.

The CDR3 loop reads CASSWTGGRAEAFF. CDR3 in DNA: TGTGCCAGCAGTTGGACAGGGGGTAGGGCTGAAGCTTTCTTT. The chain employs TRBV28 and TRBJ1-1, with 10 bases matching TRBD1. The CDR3 loop spans 14 amino acids. CDR1 and CDR2 (germline): MDHEN, SYDVKM. Unmatched junction bases numbered 5, after V lost 4 bases and J lost 6 bases.

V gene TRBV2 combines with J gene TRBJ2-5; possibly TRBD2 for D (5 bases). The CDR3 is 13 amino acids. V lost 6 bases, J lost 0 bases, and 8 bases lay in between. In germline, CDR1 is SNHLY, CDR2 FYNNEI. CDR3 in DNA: TGTGCCAGCAGCGCCGGGGACCAAGAGACCCAGTACTTC. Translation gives CASSAGDQETQYF.

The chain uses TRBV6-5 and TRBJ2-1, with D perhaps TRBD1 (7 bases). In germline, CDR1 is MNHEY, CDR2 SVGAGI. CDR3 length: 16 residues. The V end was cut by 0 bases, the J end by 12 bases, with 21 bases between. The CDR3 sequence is CASSYSIGGGPNWQFF. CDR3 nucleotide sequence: TGTGCCAGCAGTTACTCGATCGGAGGGGGCCCCAACTGGCAGTTCTTC.

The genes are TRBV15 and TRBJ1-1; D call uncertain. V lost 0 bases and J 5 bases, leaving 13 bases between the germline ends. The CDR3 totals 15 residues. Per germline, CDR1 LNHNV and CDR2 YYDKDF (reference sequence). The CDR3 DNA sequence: TGTGCCACCAGCAGAGATGGGTCAGGAGGTACTGAAGCTTTCTTT. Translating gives CATSRDGSGGTEAFF. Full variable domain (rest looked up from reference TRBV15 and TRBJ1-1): DAMVIQNPRYQVTQFGKPVTLSCSQTLNHNVMYWYQQKSSQAPKLLFHYYDKDFNNEADTPDNFQSRRPNTSFCFLDIRSPGLGDTAMYLCATSRDGSGGTEAFFGQGTRLTVV.

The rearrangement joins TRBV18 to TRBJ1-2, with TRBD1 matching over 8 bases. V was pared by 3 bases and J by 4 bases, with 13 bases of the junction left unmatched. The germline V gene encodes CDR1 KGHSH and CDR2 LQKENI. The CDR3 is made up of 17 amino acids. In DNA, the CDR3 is TGTGCCAGCTCACCTACCGGGACAGGAGGAAGGGGCTATGGCTACACCTTC. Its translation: CASSPTGTGGRGYGYTF. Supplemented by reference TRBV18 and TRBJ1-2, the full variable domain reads NAGVMQNPRHLVRRRGQEARLRCSPMKGHSHVYWYRQLPEEGLKFMVYLQKENIIDESGMPKERFSAEFPKEGPSILRIQQVVRGDSAAYFCASSPTGTGGRGYGYTFGSGTRLTVV.

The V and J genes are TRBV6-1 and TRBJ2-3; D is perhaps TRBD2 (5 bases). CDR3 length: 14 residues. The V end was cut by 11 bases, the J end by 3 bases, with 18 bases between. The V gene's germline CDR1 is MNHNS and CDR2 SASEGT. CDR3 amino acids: CAGKTGFGTDTQYF. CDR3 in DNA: TGTGCCGGAAAGACGGGGTTTGGAACAGATACGCAGTATTTT.

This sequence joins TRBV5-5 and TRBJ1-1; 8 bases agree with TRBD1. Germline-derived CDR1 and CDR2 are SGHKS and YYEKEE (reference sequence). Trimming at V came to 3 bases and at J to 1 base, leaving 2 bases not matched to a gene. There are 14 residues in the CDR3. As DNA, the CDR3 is TGTGCCAGCAGCTGGGGGACAGGGAACACTGAAGCTTTCTTT. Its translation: CASSWGTGNTEAFF. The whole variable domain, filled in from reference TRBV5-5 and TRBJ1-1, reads DAGVTQSPTHLIKTRGQQVTLRCSPISGHKSVSWYQQVLGQGPQFIFQYYEKEERGRGNFPDRFSARQFPNYSSELNVNALLLGDSALYLCASSWGTGNTEAFFGQGTRLTVV.

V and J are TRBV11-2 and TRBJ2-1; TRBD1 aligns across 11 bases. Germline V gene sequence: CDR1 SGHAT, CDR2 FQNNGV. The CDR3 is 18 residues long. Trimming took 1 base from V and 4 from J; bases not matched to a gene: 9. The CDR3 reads CASSLVGTGGLAYNEQFF. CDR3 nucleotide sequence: TGTGCCAGCAGCTTAGTCGGGACAGGGGGTCTGGCTTACAATGAGCAGTTCTTC.

CDR3 bases: TGCGCCAGCAGCTTGTGGGCAGGGGGTTCTATGAACACTGAAGCTTTCTTT. This sequence encodes CASSLWAGGSMNTEAFF. This chain joins TRBV5-1 and TRBJ1-1; 7 bases fit TRBD1. Germline CDR1 and CDR2: SGHRS and YFSETQ. V was pared by 1 base and J by 0 bases, with 9 bases of the junction left unmatched. This CDR3 is built from 17 residues. Using reference TRBV5-1 and TRBJ1-1 for the parts outside the CDR3, the full variable domain is KAGVTQTPRYLIKTRGQQVTLSCSPISGHRSVSWYQQTPGQGLQFLFEYFSETQRNKGNFPGRFSGRQFSNSRSEMNVSTLELGDSALYLCASSLWAGGSMNTEAFFGQGTRLTVV.

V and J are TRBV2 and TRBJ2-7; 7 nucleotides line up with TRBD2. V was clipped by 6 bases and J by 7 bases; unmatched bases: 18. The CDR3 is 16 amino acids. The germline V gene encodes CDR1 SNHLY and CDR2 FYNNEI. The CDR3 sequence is CASSGGWLALLGEQYF. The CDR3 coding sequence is TGTGCCAGCAGCGGGGGGTGGCTAGCGCTACTTGGGGAGCAGTACTTC.

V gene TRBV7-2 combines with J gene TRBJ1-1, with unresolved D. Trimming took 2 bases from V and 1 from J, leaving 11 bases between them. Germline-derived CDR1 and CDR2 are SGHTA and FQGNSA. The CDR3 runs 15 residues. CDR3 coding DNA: TGTGCCAGCAGCTTAATGGGCACCAGGAACACTGAAGCTTTCTTT. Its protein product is CASSLMGTRNTEAFF.

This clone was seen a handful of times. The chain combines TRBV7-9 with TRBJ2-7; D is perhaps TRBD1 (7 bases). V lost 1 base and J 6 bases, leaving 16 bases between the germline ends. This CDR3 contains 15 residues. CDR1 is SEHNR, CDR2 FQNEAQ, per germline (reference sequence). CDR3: CASSLGWQGGVEQYF. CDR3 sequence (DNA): TGTGCCAGCAGCTTAGGGTGGCAGGGGGGTGTCGAGCAGTACTTC.

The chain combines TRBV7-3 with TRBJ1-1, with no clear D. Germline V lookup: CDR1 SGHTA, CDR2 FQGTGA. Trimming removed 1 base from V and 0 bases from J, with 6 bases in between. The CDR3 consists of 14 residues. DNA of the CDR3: TGTGCCAGCAGCTTAAACAGAATGAACACTGAAGCTTTCTTT. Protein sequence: CASSLNRMNTEAFF.

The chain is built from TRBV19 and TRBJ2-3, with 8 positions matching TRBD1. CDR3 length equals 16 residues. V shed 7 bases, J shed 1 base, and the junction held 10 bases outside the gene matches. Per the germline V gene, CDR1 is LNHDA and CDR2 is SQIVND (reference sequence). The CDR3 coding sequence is TGTGCCAGTATCCCTCAGGGGGCGTTTGGCACAGATACGCAGTATTTT. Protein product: CASIPQGAFGTDTQYF.

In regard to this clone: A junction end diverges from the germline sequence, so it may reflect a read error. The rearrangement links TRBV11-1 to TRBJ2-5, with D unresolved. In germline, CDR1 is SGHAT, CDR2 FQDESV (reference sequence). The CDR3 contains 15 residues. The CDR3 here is CASSLALGRQEIQYF. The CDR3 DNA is TGTGCCAGCAGCTTAGCTTTGGGCAGGCAAGAGATCCAGTACTTC. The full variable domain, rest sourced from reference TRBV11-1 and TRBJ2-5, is EAEVAQSPRYKITEKSQAVAFWCDPISGHATLYWYRQILGQGPELLVQFQDESVVDDSQLPKDRFSAERLKGVDSTLKIQPAELGDSAMYLCASSLALGRQEIQYFGPGTRLLVL.

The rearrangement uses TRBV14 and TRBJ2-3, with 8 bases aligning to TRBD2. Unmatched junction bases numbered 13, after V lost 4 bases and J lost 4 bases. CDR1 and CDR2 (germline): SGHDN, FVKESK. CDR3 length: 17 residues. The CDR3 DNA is TGTGCCAGCAGCCGAAAGTCCGGCGGGAGGATAGCAGATACGCAGTATTTT. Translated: CASSRKSGGRIADTQYF.

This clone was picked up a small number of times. The CDR3 nucleotides are TGTGCCAGCAGCCGTAGCGGGTCCCGATATAGCACAGATACGCAGTATTTT. Translated, it gives CASSRSGSRYSTDTQYF. The rearrangement joins TRBV9 to TRBJ2-3; TRBD2 agrees at 7 bases. CDR1 is SGDLS and CDR2 is YYNGEE in the germline V gene. V dropped 4 bases and J dropped 0; count of bases not matched to a gene: 11. This CDR3 has 17 residues.

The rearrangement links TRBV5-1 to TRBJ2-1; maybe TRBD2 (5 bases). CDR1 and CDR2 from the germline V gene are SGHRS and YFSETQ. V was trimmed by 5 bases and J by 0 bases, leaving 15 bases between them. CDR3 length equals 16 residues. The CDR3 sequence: CASSIQPEDSYNEQFF. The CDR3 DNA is TGCGCCAGCAGTATCCAGCCGGAGGACTCCTACAATGAGCAGTTCTTC.

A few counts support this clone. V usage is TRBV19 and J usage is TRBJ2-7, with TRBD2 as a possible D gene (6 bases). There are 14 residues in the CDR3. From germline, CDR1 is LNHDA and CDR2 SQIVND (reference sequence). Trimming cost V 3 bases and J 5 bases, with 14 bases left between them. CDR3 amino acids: CASSMGRPGDEQYF. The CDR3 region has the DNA TGTGCCAGTAGTATGGGGAGGCCCGGGGACGAGCAGTACTTC.

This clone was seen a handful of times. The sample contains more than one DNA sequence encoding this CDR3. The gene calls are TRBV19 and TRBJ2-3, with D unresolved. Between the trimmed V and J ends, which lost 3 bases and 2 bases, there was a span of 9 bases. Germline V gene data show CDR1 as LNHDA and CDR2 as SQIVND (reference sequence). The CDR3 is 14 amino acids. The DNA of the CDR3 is TGTGCCAGTAGTATGGCAGGTTACACAGATACGCAGTATTTT. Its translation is CASSMAGYTDTQYF.

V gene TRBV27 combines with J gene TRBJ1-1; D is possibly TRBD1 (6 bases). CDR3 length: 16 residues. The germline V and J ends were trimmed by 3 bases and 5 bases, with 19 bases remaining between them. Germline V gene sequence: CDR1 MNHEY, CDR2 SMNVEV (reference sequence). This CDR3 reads CASSLIRDTTWTEAFF. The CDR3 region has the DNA TGTGCCAGCAGTTTGATCCGGGACACCACTTGGACTGAAGCTTTCTTT.

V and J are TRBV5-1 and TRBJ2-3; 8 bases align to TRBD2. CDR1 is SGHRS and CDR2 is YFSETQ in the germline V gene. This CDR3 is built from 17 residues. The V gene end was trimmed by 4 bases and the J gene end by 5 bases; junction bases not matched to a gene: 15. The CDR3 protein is CASSPWSGLGLIDTQYF. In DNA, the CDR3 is TGCGCCAGCAGCCCCTGGTCGGGACTAGGATTAATAGATACGCAGTATTTT.

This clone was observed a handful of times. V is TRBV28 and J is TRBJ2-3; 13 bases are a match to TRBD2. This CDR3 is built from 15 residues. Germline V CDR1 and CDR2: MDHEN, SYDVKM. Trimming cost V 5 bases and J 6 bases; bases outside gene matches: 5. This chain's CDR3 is CASSQGTSGADTQYF. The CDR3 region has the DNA TGTGCCAGCAGTCAAGGGACTAGCGGGGCGGATACGCAGTATTTT.

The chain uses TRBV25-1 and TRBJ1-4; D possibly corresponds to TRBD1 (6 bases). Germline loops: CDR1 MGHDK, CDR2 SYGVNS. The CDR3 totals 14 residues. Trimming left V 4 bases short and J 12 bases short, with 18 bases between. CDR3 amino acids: CASSGWTAPAELFF. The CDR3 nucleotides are TGTGCCAGCAGTGGATGGACAGCTCCCGCCGAACTGTTTTTT.